A single sample is the source of the 29 T cell receptor beta chains below, sequenced in a study of neurological immune-mediated disorders. TCRdb independently ran MiXCR on the 5' RACE reads; one entry per CDR3 protein. The sample has tens of thousands of distinct CDR3 sequences, around 7% seen once; the top ten hold 5.7%. Material: CD4+ T cells from blood. The receptor set was obtained from a man in his fifties in good health.

This clonotype was picked up many times. The rearrangement joins TRBV10-3 to TRBJ2-5; D might be TRBD1 (5 bases). This CDR3 spans 17 amino acids. The germline gives CDR1 ENHRY, CDR2 SYGVKD. Trimming stripped 0 bases from V and 4 bases from J, with 18 bases between. The CDR3 loop reads CAISESGQGTWGETQYF. The CDR3 DNA is TGTGCCATCAGTGAGTCGGGTCAGGGCACTTGGGGAGAGACCCAGTACTTC.

The chain employs TRBV28 and TRBJ2-2; TRBD1 matches at 8 bases. This CDR3 region has 13 residues. CDR1 and CDR2 (germline): MDHEN, SYDVKM. The J segment lost 6 bases and the V segment lost 7 bases, leaving 4 bases of the junction unmatched. The CDR3: CASNGQGAGELFF. The CDR3 region has the DNA TGTGCCAGCAACGGACAGGGAGCCGGGGAGCTGTTTTTT.

At least ten counts were recorded for this clonotype. The rearrangement joins TRBV7-2 to TRBJ2-1, with D perhaps TRBD2 (7 bases). This CDR3 region has 14 residues. Germline V CDR1 and CDR2: SGHTA, FQGNSA. V was trimmed by 0 bases and J by 10 bases, leaving 13 bases between them. CDR3 nucleotide sequence: TGTGCCAGCAGCTTAGCGGGGGGGGGCAACGAGCAGTTCTTC. Its translation is CASSLAGGGNEQFF.

This clonotype has at least ten counts. V and J are TRBV12-3 or TRBV12-4 and TRBJ2-7; D gene unclear. V was cut by 4 bases and J by 6 bases, with 10 bases left in between. This CDR3 region has 12 residues. The CDR3 coding sequence is TGTGCCAGCAGTTCGGGTCCATCCGAGCAGTACTTC. It is translated as CASSSGPSEQYF.

Many counts were recorded for this clonotype. J is TRBJ1-3 and V is TRBV5-1; D is unresolved. Per the germline V gene, CDR1 is SGHRS and CDR2 is YFSETQ. The CDR3 length is 16 residues. The germline V and J ends were trimmed by 0 bases and 0 bases, with 10 bases remaining between them. The chain's CDR3 is CASSLGFDLSGNTIYF. The CDR3 DNA follows: TGCGCCAGCAGCTTGGGATTCGACCTCTCTGGAAACACCATATATTTT.

This clonotype was detected ten times or more. The V gene is TRBV12-3 or TRBV12-4, the J gene TRBJ1-1; D gene uncertain. This CDR3 region has 14 residues. Trimming left V 8 bases short and J 0 bases short, with 13 bases between. This CDR3 is CASGPSYLNTEAFF. For the CDR3, the DNA is TGTGCCAGCGGGCCGAGCTACCTGAACACTGAAGCTTTCTTT.

This clonotype was detected ten times or more. The chain has TRBV3-1 and TRBJ2-7, with 11 nucleotides matching TRBD2. CDR3 length: 15 residues. The V and J ends lost 2 bases and 5 bases, in that order; junction bases with no gene match: 5. Germline assignment: CDR1 LGHDT and CDR2 YNNKEL (reference sequence). Written as DNA, the CDR3 is TGTGCCAGCAGCCAATTAGCGGGAGGGCGGAACGAGCAGTACTTC. This gives the protein CASSQLAGGRNEQYF.

Many counts were recorded for this clonotype. V is TRBV5-1 and J is TRBJ2-5, with unresolved D. V lost 4 bases and J 5 bases, leaving 9 bases between the germline ends. Germline CDR1 SGHRS, CDR2 YFSETQ. This CDR3 comprises 12 residues. The chain's CDR3 is CASSQGRETQYF. The CDR3 bases are TGCGCCAGCAGCCAAGGTCGGGAGACCCAGTACTTC.

This clonotype was detected many times. The V and J genes are TRBV7-2 and TRBJ2-7; the match to TRBD2 covers 8 bases. Per germline, CDR1 SGHTA and CDR2 FQGNSA. The length of the CDR3 is 17 residues. The V gene end was trimmed by 5 bases and the J gene end by 0 bases; junction bases not matched to a gene: 12. CDR3 sequence (DNA): TGTGCCAGCAGCGGAGCCATAGCGGGATCGGCCTCCTACGAGCAGTACTTC. It encodes CASSGAIAGSASYEQYF.

This clonotype was counted at least ten times. The V and J genes are TRBV10-3 and TRBJ2-1, with 7 bases lining up with TRBD2. CDR1 and CDR2 from the germline V gene are ENHRY and SYGVKD. Unmatched junction bases numbered 16, after V lost 3 bases and J lost 2 bases. The CDR3 runs to 19 residues. The CDR3 DNA sequence: TGTGCCATCAGTGATTTGTCAAGGGGCGGGAGTACCCCCTACAATGAGCAGTTCTTC. This codes for CAISDLSRGGSTPYNEQFF.

V usage is TRBV11-2 and J usage is TRBJ2-7; D call uncertain. V lost 0 bases and J 8 bases, leaving 14 bases between the germline ends. CDR3 length: 14 residues. Per germline, CDR1 SGHAT and CDR2 FQNNGV. The CDR3 region has the DNA TGTGCCAGCAGCTTAGACCGCTTGGTGTCTCAGCAGTACTTC. Protein sequence: CASSLDRLVSQQYF.

There are many counts of this clonotype. The chain combines TRBV20-1 with TRBJ2-1; D gene uncertain. Germline CDR1 reads DFQATT; CDR2 reads SNEGSKA (reference sequence). This CDR3 has 12 amino acids. V was clipped by 2 bases and J by 12 bases, with 14 bases between them. CDR3: CSARPIALGQFF. Written as DNA, the CDR3 is TGCAGTGCTAGACCCATAGCCTTGGGGCAGTTCTTC.

This clonotype was observed at least ten times. The chain combines TRBV4-1 with TRBJ1-5; TRBD1 agrees at 9 bases. This CDR3 comprises 16 residues. V lost 2 bases to trimming and J lost 4 bases; unmatched junction nucleotides: 6. The V gene's germline CDR1 is MGHRA and CDR2 YSYEKL. CDR3 bases: TGCGCCAGCAGCCAACCTGGGACAGGGAAAAATCAGCCCCAGCATTTT. The encoded protein is CASSQPGTGKNQPQHF.

This clonotype was found many times. The rearrangement links TRBV29-1 to TRBJ1-2, with TRBD1 matching 8 bases. V lost 5 bases and J lost 7; bases outside the gene matches: 21. Germline CDR1 reads SQVTM; CDR2 reads ANQGSEA. The CDR3 totals 17 residues. CDR3 in amino acids: CSVYLGVARRGQLGYTF. The CDR3 DNA is TGCAGCGTTTACTTGGGCGTTGCACGCAGGGGGCAGCTTGGCTACACCTTC.

The table lists this clonotype with many counts. The V gene is TRBV7-6, the J gene TRBJ1-3, with a tentative D call TRBD1 (5 bases). The germline V gene has CDR1 SGHVS and CDR2 FNYEAQ. The length of the CDR3 is 17 residues. Trimming shortened V by 1 base and J by 0 bases, and 13 bases separated the two germline ends. The chain's CDR3 is CASSLGGAGFSGNTIYF. CDR3 DNA: TGTGCCAGCAGCTTAGGGGGCGCGGGCTTCTCTGGAAACACCATATATTTT.

Many counts were recorded for this clonotype. The V and J genes are TRBV6-2 or TRBV6-3 and TRBJ2-3, with 8 bases fitting TRBD2. The CDR3 runs to 15 residues. The V gene end was trimmed by 0 bases and the J gene end by 7 bases; junction bases not matched to a gene: 6. Per the germline V gene, CDR1 is MNHEY and CDR2 is SVGEGT. The CDR3 protein is CASSYSGLGLHTQYF. The CDR3 DNA sequence: TGTGCCAGCAGTTACTCGGGACTAGGTTTACATACGCAGTATTTT.

This clonotype came up many times. CDR3 protein: CASSLRTGGTQYF. CDR3 DNA sequence: TGTGCCAGCAGTTTGAGGACGGGTGGGACCCAGTACTTC. The chain couples TRBV27 to TRBJ2-5; D is unclear. The ends were cut back, 3 bases at V and 7 bases at J, with 12 bases in the middle. Germline values: CDR1 MNHEY, CDR2 SMNVEV (reference sequence). The CDR3 extends over 13 amino acids.

This clonotype was seen at least ten times. The chain recombines TRBV5-1 with TRBJ2-5; D uncertain. This CDR3 spans 16 amino acids. V lost 0 bases to trimming and J lost 5 bases, with 17 bases between them. Germline lookup yields CDR1 SGHRS and CDR2 YFSETQ. The CDR3 is CASSLAPSTPGETQYF. Here the CDR3 DNA reads TGCGCCAGCAGCTTGGCCCCATCCACTCCCGGGGAGACCCAGTACTTC.

This clonotype was counted only a few times. The chain links TRBV28 to TRBJ2-3, with 9 bases that match TRBD1. Trimming at V came to 2 bases and at J to 2 bases, leaving 8 bases not matched to a gene. The CDR3 is made up of 17 amino acids. Germline V gives CDR1 MDHEN, CDR2 SYDVKM. In DNA, the CDR3 is TGTGCCAGCAGTTTAGGGACAGGGTTACCCCACACAGATACGCAGTATTTT. This sequence encodes CASSLGTGLPHTDTQYF.

This clonotype has at least ten counts. The chain is built from TRBV3-1 and TRBJ1-5; tentatively, D is TRBD1 (6 bases). The CDR3 runs to 14 residues. Germline loops: CDR1 LGHDT, CDR2 YNNKEL (reference sequence). Trimming shortened V by 3 bases and J by 3 bases, and 9 bases separated the two germline ends. As DNA, the CDR3 is TGTGCCAGCAGCCAGGACAGTTTCAATCAGCCCCAGCATTTT. Encoded protein: CASSQDSFNQPQHF.

This clonotype was seen many times. The CDR3 DNA sequence: TGTGCCAGCAGTTTTAGCAGGGGTAATGAGCAGTTCTTC. Its protein is CASSFSRGNEQFF. This chain uses TRBV28 with TRBJ2-1, with D tentatively TRBD1 (6 bases). Germline V gives CDR1 MDHEN, CDR2 SYDVKM. The CDR3 runs to 13 residues. Between the trimmed V and J ends, which lost 3 bases and 7 bases, there was a span of 10 bases.

Many counts were recorded for this clonotype. The chain links TRBV9 to TRBJ2-1; maybe TRBD2 (5 bases). The V gene lost 3 bases and the J gene lost 10 bases, with 8 bases spanning the gap. In germline, CDR1 is SGDLS, CDR2 YYNGEE. The CDR3 runs to 11 residues. CDR3 amino acids: CASSAGGEQFF. CDR3 nucleotide sequence: TGTGCCAGCAGCGCTGGAGGCGAGCAGTTCTTC. The whole variable domain, remainder taken from reference TRBV9 and TRBJ2-1, is DSGVTQTPKHLITATGQRVTLRCSPRSGDLSVYWYQQSLDQGLQFLIQYYNGEERAKGNILERFSAQQFPDLHSELNLSSLELGDSALYFCASSAGGEQFFGPGTRLTVL.

This clonotype was seen a handful of times. The rearrangement uses TRBV20-1 and TRBJ2-1, with D possibly being TRBD2 (5 bases). V lost 6 bases, J lost 8 bases, and 29 bases lay in between. The CDR3 has 17 residues. Germline V gene lookup returns CDR1 DFQATT and CDR2 SNEGSKA (reference sequence). CDR3 sequence (DNA): TGCAGTGCCTCCCATCGGGGTCGAAAGGAAGCTTTCTATGAGCAGTTCTTC. It yields the protein CSASHRGRKEAFYEQFF.

This clonotype was seen at least ten times. V and J are TRBV7-3 and TRBJ2-5, with 11 bases that match TRBD2. J was trimmed by 4 bases and V by 5 bases; bases with no gene match: 6. In germline, CDR1 is SGHTA, CDR2 FQGTGA. The CDR3 covers 15 residues. In DNA form, the CDR3 reads TGTGCCAGCAGCCCAATAGCGGGAGGGCCAGAGACCCAGTACTTC. It is translated as CASSPIAGGPETQYF.

This clonotype was seen repeatedly, ten times or more. This chain connects TRBV7-2 to TRBJ2-7; D may match TRBD1 or TRBD2 (5 bases each). This CDR3 region has 14 residues. CDR1 is SGHTA and CDR2 is FQGNSA in the germline V gene. The ends were cut back, 2 bases at V and 2 bases at J, with 10 bases in the middle. In nucleotides, the CDR3 is TGTGCCAGCAGCTTAACGCCGGGGCCCTACGAGCAGTACTTC. Translation gives CASSLTPGPYEQYF.

This clonotype occurred many times. The chain links TRBV10-3 to TRBJ2-2, with 9 bases matching TRBD1. The V gene end was trimmed by 4 bases and the J gene end by 5 bases; junction bases not matched to a gene: 5. Germline V gene lookup returns CDR1 ENHRY and CDR2 SYGVKD. This CDR3 region has 15 residues. The CDR3 region has the DNA TGTGCCATCAGTGCGGGGGACAGGGCTACCGGGGAGCTGTTTTTT. Translation gives CAISAGDRATGELFF.

The sample holds many counts of this clonotype. J is TRBJ2-7 and V is TRBV7-2; 10 nucleotides agree with TRBD2. The germline V gene encodes CDR1 SGHTA and CDR2 FQGNSA. V shed 1 base and J 2 bases; nucleotides not matched to a gene: 2. The CDR3 has 15 amino acids. DNA for the CDR3: TGTGCCAGCAGCTTAGGGAGCGGGAGGGCCTACGAGCAGTACTTC. As protein: CASSLGSGRAYEQYF.

In its sample, this clonotype was seen many times. The chain combines TRBV5-1 with TRBJ2-7; maybe TRBD2 (7 bases). From germline, CDR1 is SGHRS and CDR2 YFSETQ. Trimming took 0 bases from V and 3 from J, leaving 13 bases between them. The CDR3 is 15 residues long. The CDR3 DNA follows: TGCGCCAGCAGCTTGGAGGGGGGGCGAAGCTACGAGCAGTACTTC. Amino acid sequence: CASSLEGGRSYEQYF.

This clonotype was picked up many times. J is TRBJ2-3 and V is TRBV28; TRBD2 matches 9 bases. Germline V gene lookup returns CDR1 MDHEN and CDR2 SYDVKM. The CDR3 contains 16 residues. J lost 6 bases, V lost 7 bases, and 14 bases had no gene match. Written as DNA, the CDR3 is TGTGCCAGCAACCAGCATTCGGGGGCGGGGGGGGATACGCAGTATTTT. It specifies CASNQHSGAGGDTQYF. Variable domain in full (rest from reference TRBV28 and TRBJ2-3): DVKVTQSSRYLVKRTGEKVFLECVQDMDHENMFWYRQDPGLGLRLIYFSYDVKMKEKGDIPEGYSVSREKKERFSLILESASTNQTSMYLCASNQHSGAGGDTQYFGPGTRLTVL.